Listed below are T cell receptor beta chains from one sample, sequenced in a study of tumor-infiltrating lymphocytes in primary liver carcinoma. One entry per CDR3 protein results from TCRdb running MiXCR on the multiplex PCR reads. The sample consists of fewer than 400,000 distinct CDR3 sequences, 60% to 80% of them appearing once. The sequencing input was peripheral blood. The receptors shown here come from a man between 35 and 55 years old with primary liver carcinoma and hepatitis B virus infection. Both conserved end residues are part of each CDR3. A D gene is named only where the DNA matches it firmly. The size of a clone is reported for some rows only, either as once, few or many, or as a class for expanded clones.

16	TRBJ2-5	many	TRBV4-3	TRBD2	TGCGCCAGCAGCCAAGGGACTAGCGGGATAAGGGAGACCCAGTACTTC	CASSQGTSGIRETQYF
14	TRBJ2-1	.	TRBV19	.	TGTGCCAGTAGTTGGGGGAGCTCCTACAATGAGCAGTTCTTC	CASSWGSSYNEQFF
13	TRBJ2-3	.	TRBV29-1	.	TGCATCGTTGAAGCTAGCAGTGCAGATACGCAGTATTTT	CIVEASSADTQYF
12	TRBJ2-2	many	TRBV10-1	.	TGCGCCAGCAGTACACACACCGGGGAGCTGTTTTTT	CASSTHTGELFF
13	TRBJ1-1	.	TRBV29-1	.	TGCAGCGCTGAGCAGGGGCGGGATACTGAAGCTTCCTTT	CSAEQGRDTEASF
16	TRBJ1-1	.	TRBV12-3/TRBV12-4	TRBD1	TGTCCCAGCAGCCCCGCGACAGGGGGCGCCGGTACTGGAGCTTTCTTT	CPSSPATGGAGTGAFF
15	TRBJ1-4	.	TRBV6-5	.	TGTGCCAGCAGTTACGCAACAGGGACATCAGGAAAACTGTTTTTT	CASSYATGTSGKLFF
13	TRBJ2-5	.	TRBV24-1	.	TGTGCCACCAGTGATCCCGCCCGAGAGACCCAGAACTTC	CATSDPARETQNF
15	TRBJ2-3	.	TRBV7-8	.	TGTGCCAGCAGCCCACGGACTGATCACGCGAATACGCAGTATTTT	CASSPRTDHANTQYF
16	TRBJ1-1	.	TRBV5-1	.	TGCGCCAGCAGCCCTTCGAACCGGGCCGAGAACACTGAAGCTTTCTTT	CASSPSNRAENTEAFF
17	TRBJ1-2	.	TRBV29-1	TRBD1	TGCAGCGTTGAAGGTCACGAGACAGGGCATACTAACTATGGCTACACCTTC	CSVEGHETGHTNYGYTF
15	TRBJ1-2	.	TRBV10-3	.	TGTGCCATCAGTGACGGGCCAGGGAGGGACTATGGCCACACCTTC	CAISDGPGRDYGHTF
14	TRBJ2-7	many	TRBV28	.	TGTGCCAGCAGCGGACAGAGATTTTCCTACGAGCAGTACTTC	CASSGQRFSYEQYF
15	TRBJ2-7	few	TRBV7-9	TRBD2	TGTGCCAGCAGCTCGCTATCGGGGACTAGCGGTGAGCAGTACTTC	CASSSLSGTSGEQYF
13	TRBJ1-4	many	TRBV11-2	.	TGTGCCAGCAGCTTAAGCAGAAATGAAAAACTGTTTTTT	CASSLSRNEKLFF
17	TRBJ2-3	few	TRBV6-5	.	TGTGCCAGCAGTTACTCGATTACCAGCGATCGCACAGATACGCAGTATTTT	CASSYSITSDRTDTQYF
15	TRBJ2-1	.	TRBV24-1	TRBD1	TGTGCCACCAGTGATTCGGGACAGTACCACAATGAGCAGTTCTTC	CATSDSGQYHNEQFF
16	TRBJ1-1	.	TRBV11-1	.	TGTGCCAGCAACTTAACCGGCAGTACCCGAAACACTGAAGCTTTCTTT	CASNLTGSTRNTEAFF
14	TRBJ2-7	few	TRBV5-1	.	TGCGCCAGCAGCTTGGTAACCTCGAGCTACGAGCAGTACTTC	CASSLVTSSYEQYF
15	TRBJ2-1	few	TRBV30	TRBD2	TGTGCCTGGAGAGGCAGCGGGGCTACCTACAATGAGCAGTTCTTC	CAWRGSGATYNEQFF
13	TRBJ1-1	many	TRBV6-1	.	TGTGCCAGCAGTCAGACACCGAACACTGAAGCTTTCTTT	CASSQTPNTEAFF
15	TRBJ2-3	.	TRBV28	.	TGTGCCAGCAGTTTGGCCGGGACCGGGGCGGTTACGCAGTATTTT	CASSLAGTGAVTQYF
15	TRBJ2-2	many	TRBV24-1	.	TGTGCCACCAGTCCTATAGGGACGAACACCGGGGAGCTGTTTTTT	CATSPIGTNTGELFF
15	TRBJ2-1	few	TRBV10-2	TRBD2	TGCGCCAGCAGTGAGTTCGCTAGCGGGAGTAATGAGCAGTTCTTC	CASSEFASGSNEQFF
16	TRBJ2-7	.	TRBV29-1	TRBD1	TGCATAGTTGGGGGGACAGGGTCAATTCAAACGTTTGAGCAGTACTTC	CIVGGTGSIQTFEQYF
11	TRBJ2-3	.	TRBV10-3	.	TGTGCCATCAAGGACACAGATACGCAGTATTTT	CAIKDTDTQYF
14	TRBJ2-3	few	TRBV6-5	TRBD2	TGTGCCAGCAGTGGACGGGGGGGGACAGATACGCAGTATTTT	CASSGRGGTDTQYF
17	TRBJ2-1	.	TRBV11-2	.	TGTGCCAGCAACTTAGGGGGAGTTCGCGAACCCTACAATGAGCAGTTCTTC	CASNLGGVREPYNEQFF
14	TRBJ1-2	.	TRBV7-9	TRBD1	TGTGCCAGCAGCGAGACAGGGTACCACTATGGCTACACCTTC	CASSETGYHYGYTF